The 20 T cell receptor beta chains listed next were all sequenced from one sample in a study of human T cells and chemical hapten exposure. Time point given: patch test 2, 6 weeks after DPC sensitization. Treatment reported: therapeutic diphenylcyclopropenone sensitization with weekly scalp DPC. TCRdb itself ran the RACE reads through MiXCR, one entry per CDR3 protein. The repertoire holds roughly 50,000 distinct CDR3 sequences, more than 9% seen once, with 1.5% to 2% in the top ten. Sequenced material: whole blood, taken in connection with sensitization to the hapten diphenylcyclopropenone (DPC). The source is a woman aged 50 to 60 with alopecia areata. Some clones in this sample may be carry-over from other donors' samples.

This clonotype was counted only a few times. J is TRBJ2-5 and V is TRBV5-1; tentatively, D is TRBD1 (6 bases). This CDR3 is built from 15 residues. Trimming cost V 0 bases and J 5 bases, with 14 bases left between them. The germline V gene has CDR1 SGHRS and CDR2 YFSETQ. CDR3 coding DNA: TGCGCCAGCAGCTTGGAGGGGGTCTCGGCGGAGACCCAGTACTTC. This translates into CASSLEGVSAETQYF.

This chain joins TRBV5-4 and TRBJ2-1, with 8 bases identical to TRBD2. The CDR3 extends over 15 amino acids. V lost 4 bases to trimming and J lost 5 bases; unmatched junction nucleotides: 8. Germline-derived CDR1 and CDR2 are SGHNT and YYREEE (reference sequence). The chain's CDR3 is CASSPRGGRDNEQFF. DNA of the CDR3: TGTGCCAGCAGCCCACGGGGGGGCCGGGACAATGAGCAGTTCTTC.

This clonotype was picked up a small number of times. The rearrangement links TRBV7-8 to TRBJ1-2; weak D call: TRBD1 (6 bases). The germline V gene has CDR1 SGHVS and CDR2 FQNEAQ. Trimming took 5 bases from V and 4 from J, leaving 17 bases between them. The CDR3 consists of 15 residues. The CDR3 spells CASSPNRAPFYGYTF. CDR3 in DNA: TGTGCCAGCAGCCCGAACAGGGCCCCCTTCTATGGCTACACCTTC. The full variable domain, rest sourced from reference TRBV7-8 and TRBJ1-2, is GAGVSQSPRYKVAKRGQDVALRCDPISGHVSLFWYQQALGQGPEFLTYFQNEAQLDKSGLPSDRFFAERPEGSVSTLKIQRTQQEDSAVYLCASSPNRAPFYGYTFGSGTRLTVV.

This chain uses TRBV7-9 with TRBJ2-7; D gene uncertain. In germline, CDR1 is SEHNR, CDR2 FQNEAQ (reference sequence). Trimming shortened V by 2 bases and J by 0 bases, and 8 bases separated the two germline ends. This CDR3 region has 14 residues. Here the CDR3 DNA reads TGTGCCAGCAGCTTAACTTCCGCCTCCTACGAGCAGTACTTC. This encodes CASSLTSASYEQYF.

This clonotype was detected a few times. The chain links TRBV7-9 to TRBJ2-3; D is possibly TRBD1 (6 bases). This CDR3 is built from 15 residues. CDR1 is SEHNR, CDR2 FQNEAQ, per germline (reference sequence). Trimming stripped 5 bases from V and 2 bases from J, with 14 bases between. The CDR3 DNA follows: TGTGCCAGCAGCCCCATAGGGGGTTTCACAGATACGCAGTATTTT. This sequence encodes CASSPIGGFTDTQYF.

CDR3 sequence: CASSPGGIANEKLFF. In nucleotides, the CDR3 is TGTGCCAGCAGCCCCGGAGGTATCGCTAATGAAAAACTGTTTTTT. This chain uses TRBV7-8 with TRBJ1-4; D gene unclear. CDR1 SGHVS and CDR2 FQNEAQ come from the germline V gene. The CDR3 totals 15 residues. The V end was cut by 5 bases, the J end by 3 bases, with 13 bases between.

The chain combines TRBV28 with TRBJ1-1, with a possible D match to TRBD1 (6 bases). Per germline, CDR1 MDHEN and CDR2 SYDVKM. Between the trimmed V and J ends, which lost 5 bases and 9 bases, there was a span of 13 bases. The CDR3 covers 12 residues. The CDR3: CASSRTGLQAFF. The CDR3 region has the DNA TGTGCCAGCAGTCGAACAGGGCTCCAAGCTTTCTTT.

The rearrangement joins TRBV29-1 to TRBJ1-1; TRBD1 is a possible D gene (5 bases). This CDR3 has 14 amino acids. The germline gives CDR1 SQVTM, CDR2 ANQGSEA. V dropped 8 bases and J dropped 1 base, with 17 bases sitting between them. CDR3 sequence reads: CSSLKSGGNTEAFF. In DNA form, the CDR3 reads TGCAGCTCGTTGAAGTCTGGGGGGAACACTGAAGCTTTCTTT. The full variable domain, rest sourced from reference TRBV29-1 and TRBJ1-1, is SAVISQKPSRDICQRGTSLTIQCQVDSQVTMMFWYRQQPGQSLTLIATANQGSEATYESGFVIDKFPISRPNLTFSTLTVSNMSPEDSSIYLCSSLKSGGNTEAFFGQGTRLTVV.

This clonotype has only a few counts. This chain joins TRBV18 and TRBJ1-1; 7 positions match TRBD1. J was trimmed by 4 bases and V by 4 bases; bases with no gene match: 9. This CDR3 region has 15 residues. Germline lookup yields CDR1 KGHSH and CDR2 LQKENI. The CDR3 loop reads CASSLFSRQGTEAFF. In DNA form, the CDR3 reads TGTGCCAGCTCACTTTTCTCCAGACAGGGCACTGAAGCTTTCTTT.

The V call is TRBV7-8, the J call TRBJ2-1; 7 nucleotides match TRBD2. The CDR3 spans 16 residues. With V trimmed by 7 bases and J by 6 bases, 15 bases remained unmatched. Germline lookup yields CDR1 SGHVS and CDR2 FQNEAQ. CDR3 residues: CASTLSGVLGTNEQFF. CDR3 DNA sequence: TGTGCCAGCACCCTAAGCGGGGTTCTAGGGACCAATGAGCAGTTCTTC.

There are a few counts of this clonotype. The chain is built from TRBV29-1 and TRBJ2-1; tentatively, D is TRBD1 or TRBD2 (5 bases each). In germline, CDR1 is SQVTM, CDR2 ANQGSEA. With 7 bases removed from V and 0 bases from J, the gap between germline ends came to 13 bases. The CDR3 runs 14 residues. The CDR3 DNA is TGCAGCGGCCGGGACCCCCGCTCCTACAATGAGCAGTTCTTC. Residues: CSGRDPRSYNEQFF.

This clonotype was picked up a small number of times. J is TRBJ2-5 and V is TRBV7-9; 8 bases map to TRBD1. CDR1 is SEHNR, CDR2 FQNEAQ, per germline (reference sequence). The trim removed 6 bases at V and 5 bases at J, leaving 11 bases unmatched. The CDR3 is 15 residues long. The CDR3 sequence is CASSSRTGMRETQYF. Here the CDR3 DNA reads TGTGCCAGCAGTTCGCGGACAGGGATGAGGGAGACCCAGTACTTC.

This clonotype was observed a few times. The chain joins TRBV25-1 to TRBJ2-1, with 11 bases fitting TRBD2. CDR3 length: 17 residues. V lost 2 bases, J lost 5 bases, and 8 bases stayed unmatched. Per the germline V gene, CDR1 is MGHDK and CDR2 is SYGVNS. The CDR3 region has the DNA TGTGCCAGCAGTGAAGCGGGTAGCGGGAGGGCCCACAATGAGCAGTTCTTC. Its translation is CASSEAGSGRAHNEQFF.

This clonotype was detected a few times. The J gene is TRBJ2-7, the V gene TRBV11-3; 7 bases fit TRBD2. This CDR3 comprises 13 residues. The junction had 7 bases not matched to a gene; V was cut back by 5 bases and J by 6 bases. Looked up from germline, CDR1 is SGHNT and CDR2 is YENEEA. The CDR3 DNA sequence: TGTGCCAGCAGCCCGACTAGCCTGGGCGAGCAGTACTTC. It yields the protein CASSPTSLGEQYF.

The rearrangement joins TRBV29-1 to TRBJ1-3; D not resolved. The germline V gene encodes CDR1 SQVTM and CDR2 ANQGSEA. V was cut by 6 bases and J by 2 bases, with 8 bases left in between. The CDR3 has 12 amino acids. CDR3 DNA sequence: TGCAGCGTGTCCCGGGCTGGAAACACCATATATTTT. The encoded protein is CSVSRAGNTIYF.

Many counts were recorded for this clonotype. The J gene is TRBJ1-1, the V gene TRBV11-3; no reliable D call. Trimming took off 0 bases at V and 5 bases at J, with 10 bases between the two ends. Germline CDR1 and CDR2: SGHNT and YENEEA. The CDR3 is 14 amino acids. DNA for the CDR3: TGTGCCAGCAGCTTAGATACGGGGAGAACTGAAGCTTTCTTT. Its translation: CASSLDTGRTEAFF.

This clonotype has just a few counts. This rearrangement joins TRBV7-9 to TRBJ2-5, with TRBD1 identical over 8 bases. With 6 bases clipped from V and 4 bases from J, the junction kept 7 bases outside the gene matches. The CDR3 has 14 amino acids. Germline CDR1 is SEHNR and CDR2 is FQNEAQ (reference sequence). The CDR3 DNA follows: TGTGCCAGCAGAGACGAAACAGGGGGAGAGACCCAGTACTTC. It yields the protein CASRDETGGETQYF.

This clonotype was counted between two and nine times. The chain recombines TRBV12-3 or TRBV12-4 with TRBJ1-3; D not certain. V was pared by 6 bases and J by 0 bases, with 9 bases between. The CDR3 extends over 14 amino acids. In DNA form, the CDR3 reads TGTGCCAGCAGCCACTCCTCCTCTGGAAACACCATATATTTT. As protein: CASSHSSSGNTIYF.

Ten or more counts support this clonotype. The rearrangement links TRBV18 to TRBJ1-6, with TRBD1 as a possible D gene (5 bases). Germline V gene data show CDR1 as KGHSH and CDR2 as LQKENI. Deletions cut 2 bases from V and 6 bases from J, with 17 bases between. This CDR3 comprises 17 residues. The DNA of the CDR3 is TGTGCCAGCTCACCAGTCGCAGGCAGGGTCGGTAATTCACCCCTCCACTTT. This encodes CASSPVAGRVGNSPLHF.

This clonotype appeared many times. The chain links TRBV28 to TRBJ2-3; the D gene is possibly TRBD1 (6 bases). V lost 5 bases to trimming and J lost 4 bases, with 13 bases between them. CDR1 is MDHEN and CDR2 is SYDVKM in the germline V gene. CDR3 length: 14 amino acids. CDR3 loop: CASSITGFADTQYF. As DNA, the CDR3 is TGTGCCAGCAGTATTACAGGGTTCGCAGATACGCAGTATTTT. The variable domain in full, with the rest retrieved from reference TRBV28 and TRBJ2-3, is DVKVTQSSRYLVKRTGEKVFLECVQDMDHENMFWYRQDPGLGLRLIYFSYDVKMKEKGDIPEGYSVSREKKERFSLILESASTNQTSMYLCASSITGFADTQYFGPGTRLTVL.